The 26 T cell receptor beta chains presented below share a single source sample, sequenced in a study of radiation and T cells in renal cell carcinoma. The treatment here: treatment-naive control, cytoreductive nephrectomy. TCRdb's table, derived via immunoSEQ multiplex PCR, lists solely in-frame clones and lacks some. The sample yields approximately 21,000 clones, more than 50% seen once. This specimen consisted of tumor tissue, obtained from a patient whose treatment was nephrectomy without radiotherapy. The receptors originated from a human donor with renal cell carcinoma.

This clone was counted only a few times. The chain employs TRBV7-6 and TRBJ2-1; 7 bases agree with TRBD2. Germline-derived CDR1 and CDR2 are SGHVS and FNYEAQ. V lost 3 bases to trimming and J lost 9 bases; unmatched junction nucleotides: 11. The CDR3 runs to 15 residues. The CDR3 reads CASSFYGGFFGEQFF. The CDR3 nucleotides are TGTGCCAGCAGCTTCTACGGGGGGTTTTTCGGTGAGCAGTTCTTC.

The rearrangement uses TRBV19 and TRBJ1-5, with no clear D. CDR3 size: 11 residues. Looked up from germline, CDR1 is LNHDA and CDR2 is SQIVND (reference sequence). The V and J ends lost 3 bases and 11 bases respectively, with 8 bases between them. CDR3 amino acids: CASSIKSSQHF. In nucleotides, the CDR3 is TGTGCCAGTAGTATCAAGAGTTCCCAGCATTTT.

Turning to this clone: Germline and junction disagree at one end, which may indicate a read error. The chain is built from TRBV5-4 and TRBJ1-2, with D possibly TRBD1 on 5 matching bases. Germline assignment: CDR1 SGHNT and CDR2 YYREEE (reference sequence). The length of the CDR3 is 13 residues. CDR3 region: CASSLVGHLGGDF. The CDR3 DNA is TGTGCCAGCAGCTTGGTTGGACACCTAGGTGGGGACTTC.

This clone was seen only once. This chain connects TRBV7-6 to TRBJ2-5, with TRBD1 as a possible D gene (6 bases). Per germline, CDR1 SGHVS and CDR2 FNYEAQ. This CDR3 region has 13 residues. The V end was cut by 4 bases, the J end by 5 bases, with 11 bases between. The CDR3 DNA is TGTGCCAGCAGCTGGACCAGGGGCGAGACCCAGTACTTC. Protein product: CASSWTRGETQYF.

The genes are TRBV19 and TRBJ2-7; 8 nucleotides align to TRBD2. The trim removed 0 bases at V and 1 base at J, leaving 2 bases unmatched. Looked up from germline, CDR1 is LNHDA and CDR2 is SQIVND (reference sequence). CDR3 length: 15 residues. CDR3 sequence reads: CASSIDLAGSYEQYF. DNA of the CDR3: TGTGCCAGTAGTATAGATTTAGCGGGGTCCTACGAGCAGTACTTC.

The CDR3 sequence is CASRGQGHTEAFF. The CDR3 nucleotides are TGTGCCAGCAGAGGACAGGGCCACACTGAAGCTTTCTTT. The gene calls are TRBV9 and TRBJ1-1, with 8 bases fitting TRBD1. The CDR3 is 13 residues long. The V gene end was trimmed by 5 bases and the J gene end by 3 bases; junction bases not matched to a gene: 3. The germline gives CDR1 SGDLS, CDR2 YYNGEE. Full variable domain (remainder filled in from reference TRBV9 and TRBJ1-1): DSGVTQTPKHLITATGQRVTLRCSPRSGDLSVYWYQQSLDQGLQFLIQYYNGEERAKGNILERFSAQQFPDLHSELNLSSLELGDSALYFCASRGQGHTEAFFGQGTRLTVV.

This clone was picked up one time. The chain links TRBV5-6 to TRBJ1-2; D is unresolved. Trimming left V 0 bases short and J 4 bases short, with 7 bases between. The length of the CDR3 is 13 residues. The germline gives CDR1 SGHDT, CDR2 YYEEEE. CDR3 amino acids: CASSLGSSYGYTF. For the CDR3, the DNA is TGTGCCAGCAGCTTGGGGTCTTCCTATGGCTACACCTTC.

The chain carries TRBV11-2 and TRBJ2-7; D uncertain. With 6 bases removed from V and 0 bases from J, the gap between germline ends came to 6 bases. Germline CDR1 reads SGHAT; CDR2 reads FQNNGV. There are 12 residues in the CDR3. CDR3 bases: TGTGCCAGCAGTTGGGACTCCTACGAGCAGTACTTC. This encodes CASSWDSYEQYF.

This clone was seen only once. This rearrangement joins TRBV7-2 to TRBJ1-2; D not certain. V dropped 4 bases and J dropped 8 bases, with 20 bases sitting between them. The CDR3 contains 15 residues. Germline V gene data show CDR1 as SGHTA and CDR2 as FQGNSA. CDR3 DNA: TGTGCCAGCAGCTCCCGTTGGGTGGGCGAAGCCGGCTACACCTTC. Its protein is CASSSRWVGEAGYTF.

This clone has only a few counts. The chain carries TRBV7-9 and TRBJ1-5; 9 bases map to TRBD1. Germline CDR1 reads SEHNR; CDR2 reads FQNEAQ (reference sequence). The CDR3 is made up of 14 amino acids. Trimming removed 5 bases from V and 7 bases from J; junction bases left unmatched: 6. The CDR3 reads CASSPDRGSQPQHF. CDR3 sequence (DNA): TGTGCCAGCAGCCCGGACAGGGGAAGCCAGCCCCAGCATTTT.

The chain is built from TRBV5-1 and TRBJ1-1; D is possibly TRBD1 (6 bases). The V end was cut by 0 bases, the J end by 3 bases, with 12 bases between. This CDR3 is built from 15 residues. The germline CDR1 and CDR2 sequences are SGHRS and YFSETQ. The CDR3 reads CASSLVIQGDTEAFF. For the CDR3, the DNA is TGCGCCAGCAGCTTGGTGATACAGGGTGACACTGAAGCTTTCTTT.

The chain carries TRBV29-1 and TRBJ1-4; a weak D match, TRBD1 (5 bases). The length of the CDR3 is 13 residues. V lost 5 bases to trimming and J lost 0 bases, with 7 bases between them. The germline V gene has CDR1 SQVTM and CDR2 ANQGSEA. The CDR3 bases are TGCAGCGTTAGGACATCAACTAATGAAAAACTGTTTTTT. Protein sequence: CSVRTSTNEKLFF.

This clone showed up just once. CDR3 nucleotide sequence: TGTGCCAGCGGGACAGAGATCTTCGGTATGAACACTGAAGCTTTCTTT. Translated: CASGTEIFGMNTEAFF. This rearrangement joins TRBV7-2 to TRBJ1-1; 7 bases match TRBD1. Germline CDR1 is SGHTA and CDR2 is FQGNSA. The CDR3 length is 16 residues. The trim removed 8 bases at V and 0 bases at J, leaving 12 bases unmatched.

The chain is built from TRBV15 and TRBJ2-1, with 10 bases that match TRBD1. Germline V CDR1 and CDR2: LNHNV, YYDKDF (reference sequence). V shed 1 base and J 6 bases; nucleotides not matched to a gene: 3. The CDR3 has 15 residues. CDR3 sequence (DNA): TGTGCCACCAGCAGAGCGGGACAGGGGTCCAATGAGCAGTTCTTC. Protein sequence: CATSRAGQGSNEQFF.

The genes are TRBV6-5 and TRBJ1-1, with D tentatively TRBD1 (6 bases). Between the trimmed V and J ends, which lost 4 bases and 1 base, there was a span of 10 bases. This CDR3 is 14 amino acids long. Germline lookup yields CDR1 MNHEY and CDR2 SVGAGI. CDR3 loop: CASSWGGRNTEAFF. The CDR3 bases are TGTGCCAGCAGTTGGGGGGGGCGGAACACTGAAGCTTTCTTT.

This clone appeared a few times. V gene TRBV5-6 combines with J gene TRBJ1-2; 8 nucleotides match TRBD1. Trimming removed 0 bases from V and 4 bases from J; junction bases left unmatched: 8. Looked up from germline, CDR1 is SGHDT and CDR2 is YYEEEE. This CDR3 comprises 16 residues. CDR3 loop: CASSLVKSGGIYGYTF. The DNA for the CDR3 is TGTGCCAGCAGCTTGGTTAAGTCAGGGGGCATCTATGGCTACACCTTC.

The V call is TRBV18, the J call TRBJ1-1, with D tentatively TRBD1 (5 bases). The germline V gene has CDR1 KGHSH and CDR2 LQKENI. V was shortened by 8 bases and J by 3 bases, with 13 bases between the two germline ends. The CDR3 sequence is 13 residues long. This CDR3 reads CASGPGRYTEAFF. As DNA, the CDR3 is TGTGCCAGCGGACCGGGACGATACACTGAAGCTTTCTTT.

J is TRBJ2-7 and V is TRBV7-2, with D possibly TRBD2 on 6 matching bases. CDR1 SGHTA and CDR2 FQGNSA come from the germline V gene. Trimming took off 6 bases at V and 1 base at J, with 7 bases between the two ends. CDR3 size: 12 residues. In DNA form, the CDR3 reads TGTGCCAGCAGAGGGAGGTCCTACGAGCAGTACTTC. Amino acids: CASRGRSYEQYF.

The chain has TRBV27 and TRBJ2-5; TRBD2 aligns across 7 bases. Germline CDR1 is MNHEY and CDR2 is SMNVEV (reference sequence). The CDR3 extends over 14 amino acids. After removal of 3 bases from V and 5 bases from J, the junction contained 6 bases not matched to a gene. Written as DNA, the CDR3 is TGTGCCAGCAGTTTGACTAGCCGGGGGGAGACCCAGTACTTC. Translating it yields CASSLTSRGETQYF.

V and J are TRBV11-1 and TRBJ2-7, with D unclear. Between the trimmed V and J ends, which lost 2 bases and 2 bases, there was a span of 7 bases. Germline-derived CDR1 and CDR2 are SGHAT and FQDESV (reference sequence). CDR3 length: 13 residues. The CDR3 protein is CASSLRRTYEQYF. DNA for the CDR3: TGTGCCAGCAGCTTAAGGCGAACCTACGAGCAGTACTTC.

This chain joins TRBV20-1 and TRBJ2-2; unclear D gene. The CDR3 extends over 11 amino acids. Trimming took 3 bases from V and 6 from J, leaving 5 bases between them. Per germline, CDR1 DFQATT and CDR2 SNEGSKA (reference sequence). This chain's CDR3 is CSASSAGELFF. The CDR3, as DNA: TGCAGTGCTAGTAGTGCCGGGGAGCTGTTTTTT.

This CDR3 reads CASSSRSRNTEAFF. CDR3 DNA sequence: TGTGCCAGCAGCTCGCGGTCGAGGAACACTGAAGCTTTCTTT. V and J are TRBV13 and TRBJ1-1; D call uncertain. Germline lookup yields CDR1 PRHDT and CDR2 FYEKMQ (reference sequence). V lost 4 bases, J lost 1 base, and 10 bases lay in between. The CDR3 totals 14 residues.

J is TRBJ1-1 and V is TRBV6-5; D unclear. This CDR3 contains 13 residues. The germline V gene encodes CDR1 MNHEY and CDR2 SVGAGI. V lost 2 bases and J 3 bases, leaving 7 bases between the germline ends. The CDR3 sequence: CASSYGQYTEAFF. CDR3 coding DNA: TGTGCCAGCAGTTACGGGCAGTACACTGAAGCTTTCTTT.

In DNA, the CDR3 is TGTGCCAGCAGTGAGACAGCCTACGAGCAGTACTTC. It is translated as CASSETAYEQYF. This chain links TRBV2 with TRBJ2-7, with D possibly TRBD1 on 5 matching bases. The V end lost 3 bases, the J end lost 2 bases, and 5 bases lay between the germline ends. The CDR3 runs to 12 residues. Looked up from germline, CDR1 is SNHLY and CDR2 is FYNNEI.

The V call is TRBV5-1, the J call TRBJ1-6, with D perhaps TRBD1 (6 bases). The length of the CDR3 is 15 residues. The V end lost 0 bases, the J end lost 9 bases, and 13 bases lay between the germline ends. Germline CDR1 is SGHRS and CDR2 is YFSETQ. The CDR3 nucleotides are TGCGCCAGCAGCTTGGGGGACAAGGTGGGTTCACCCCTCCACTTT. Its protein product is CASSLGDKVGSPLHF.

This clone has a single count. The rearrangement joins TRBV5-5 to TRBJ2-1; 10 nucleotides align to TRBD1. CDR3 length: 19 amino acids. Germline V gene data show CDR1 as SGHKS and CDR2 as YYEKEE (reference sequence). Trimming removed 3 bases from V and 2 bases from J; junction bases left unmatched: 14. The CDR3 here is CASSSRFSGTGVAYNEQFF. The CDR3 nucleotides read TGTGCCAGCAGCTCAAGGTTTTCCGGGACAGGGGTAGCCTACAATGAGCAGTTCTTC.